The rows below give T cell receptor beta chains drawn from one sample of a study of regulatory T cells in long-lasting Graves disease. TCRdb called the multiplex PCR reads again in MiXCR, with one record for every CDR3 protein. The sample consists of 450,000 or so distinct CDR3 sequences, 20% to 25% of them appearing once. The material was peripheral blood mononuclear cells (PBMCs), obtained when the disease was refractory, from a patient treated with antithyroid drugs. These receptors all come from a female donor with Graves disease. CDR3s include the opening cysteine and the closing phenylalanine or tryptophan. D genes are given only for firm matches. For some rows the clone size is stated as once, few or many, or as a class when expanded; others skip it.

V	J	size	D	DNA	CDR3
TRBV2	TRBJ1-5	many	TRBD1	TGTGCCAGCAGGACAGGGCCGGGACAGCCCCAGCATTTT	CASRTGPGQPQHF
TRBV28	TRBJ1-2	many	NA	TGTGCCAGCAGTTCCCAGGTGGATGGCTACACCTTC	CASSSQVDGYTF
TRBV20-1	TRBJ2-4	few	NA	TGCAGTGCTAGATCGGAAGCCAAAAACATTCAGTACTTC	CSARSEAKNIQYF
TRBV5-8	TRBJ2-5	many	TRBD2	TGTGCCAGCAGCCGAGGGACTAGCGGGTTGAAGACCCAGTACTTC	CASSRGTSGLKTQYF
TRBV7-3	TRBJ2-2	NA	TRBD2	TGTGCCAGCAGCTTAACCCTAGCGGGAGGGAACACCGGGGAGCTGTTTTTT	CASSLTLAGGNTGELFF
TRBV28	TRBJ1-5	many	NA	TGTGCCAGCAGCAAAAATGCAGGTTCAAGAGGGGATCAGCCCCAGCATTTT	CASSKNAGSRGDQPQHF
TRBV5-1	TRBJ2-7	few	NA	TGCGCCAGCAGCTTGGCAGTTAGCGTCCACGAGCAGTACTTC	CASSLAVSVHEQYF
TRBV29-1	TRBJ1-4	many	NA	TGCAGCGTTGAAGATGGGGGACGAGGGGCAGTAGGTGAAAAACTGTTTTTT	CSVEDGGRGAVGEKLFF
TRBV20-1	TRBJ2-7	many	TRBD1	TGCAGTGCTATTACCCCCGGGACAGGGGGGTACGAGCAGTACTTC	CSAITPGTGGYEQYF
TRBV28	TRBJ1-5	many	TRBD1	TGTGCCAGCAGACCCACTCCCTCCGACAGGGCGGCTCAGCCCCAGCATTTT	CASRPTPSDRAAQPQHF
TRBV25-1	TRBJ2-7	NA	NA	TGTGCCAGCAGTGAATGGGTGTACGAGCAGTACTTC	CASSEWVYEQYF
TRBV3-1	TRBJ2-5	many	NA	TGTGCCAGCGGGAATCTCCAAGAGACCCAGTACTTC	CASGNLQETQYF
TRBV6-1	TRBJ1-1	NA	NA	TGTGCCAGCAGCCTCAGATTGGGGGAGATGAGCACTGAAGCTTTCTTT	CASSLRLGEMSTEAFF
TRBV29-1	TRBJ2-2	few	NA	TGCAGCGTCGCTCCCTCGGGACCCTCGGGGACCGGGGAGCTGTTTTTT	CSVAPSGPSGTGELFF
TRBV12-3/TRBV12-4	TRBJ1-2	many	NA	TGTGCCAGCAGTCTCCAGGATTCCGATGGCTACACCTTC	CASSLQDSDGYTF
TRBV24-1	TRBJ2-5	NA	NA	TGTGCCACTAGGCCAGCGTCCACGGGGACCCAGTACTTC	CATRPASTGTQYF
TRBV4-1	TRBJ1-2	few	NA	TGCGCCAGCAGCACCCCGGGACCCCTGAGCGGCTACACCTTC	CASSTPGPLSGYTF
TRBV7-9	TRBJ1-2	few	NA	TGTGCCAGCAGCTTTGGGGCTTTGGGATATGGCTACACCTTC	CASSFGALGYGYTF
TRBV28	TRBJ2-4	many	NA	TGTGCCAGCAGTAACAGAGCCAAAAACATTCAGTACTTC	CASSNRAKNIQYF
TRBV9	TRBJ1-5	NA	NA	TGTGCCAGCAGCGTAGCCGGTTCCGCCGATCAGCCCCAGCATTTT	CASSVAGSADQPQHF
TRBV20-1	TRBJ2-5	few	NA	TGCAGTGCTACTCGAGTGGGGGAGACCCAGTACTTC	CSATRVGETQYF
TRBV6-5	TRBJ2-5	many	NA	TGTGCCAGCAGTTACTCGGGTTACGGCGGGGAAGAGACCCAGTACTTC	CASSYSGYGGEETQYF
TRBV28	TRBJ1-4	many	NA	TGTGCCAGCAGATTCAGTATAAGACAGACAACTAATGAAAAACTGTTTTTT	CASRFSIRQTTNEKLFF
TRBV2	TRBJ1-2	few	NA	TGTGCCAGCAGCCAAGATAATAGGGGTCGGGGCTACACCTTC	CASSQDNRGRGYTF
TRBV6-1	TRBJ1-5	few	TRBD1	TGTGCCAGCAGACGTGGACAGGATAGCAATCAGCCCCAGCATTTT	CASRRGQDSNQPQHF
TRBV9	TRBJ2-7	NA	NA	TGTGCCAGCAGCGCTTACGGTGGCGAGCAGTACTTC	CASSAYGGEQYF
TRBV12-3/TRBV12-4	TRBJ1-5	many	NA	TGTGCCAGCAGTTTAGAGGGCAGAAATCAGCCCCAGCATTTT	CASSLEGRNQPQHF
TRBV19	TRBJ1-1	many	NA	TGTGCCAGTAGTATCCCGGGACAAATCAACACTGAAGCTTTCTTT	CASSIPGQINTEAFF
TRBV12-3/TRBV12-4	TRBJ1-5	many	NA	TGTGCCAGCAGGCCGATGGGGGGGGGGGACCAGCCCCAGCATTTT	CASRPMGGGDQPQHF
TRBV10-3	TRBJ1-1	many	NA	TGTGCCATCAGTGAGTCTTCTCAACAAGGGGGGGCTTTCTTT	CAISESSQQGGAFF
TRBV30	TRBJ2-3	NA	NA	TGTGCCTGGCTCTCCGTGGCGTTCACAGATACGCAGTATTTT	CAWLSVAFTDTQYF
TRBV7-9	TRBJ2-2	many	NA	TGTGCCAGCAATGGGGCGAACACCGGGGAGCTGTTTTTT	CASNGANTGELFF
TRBV5-1	TRBJ2-7	few	NA	TGCGCCAGCAGCGGTAGTTTCGCCAGCTCCTACGAGCAGTACTTC	CASSGSFASSYEQYF
TRBV11-3	TRBJ2-2	many	NA	TGTGCCAGTTCCGGGACGGGGAACACCGGGGAGCTGTTTTTT	CASSGTGNTGELFF
TRBV6-6	TRBJ1-5	few	NA	TGTGCCAGCAGTTACTCGAGTGGGGATCGCAATCAGCCCCAGCATTTT	CASSYSSGDRNQPQHF
TRBV3-1	TRBJ2-5	many	NA	TGTGCCAGCAGCCAAGGCGGGACTCCCTGGGCAGAGACCCAGTACTTC	CASSQGGTPWAETQYF
TRBV12-3/TRBV12-4	TRBJ1-5	many	TRBD1	TGTGCCAGCAGTAATCGGACAGGGGCTCAGCCCCAGCATTTT	CASSNRTGAQPQHF
TRBV12-3/TRBV12-4	TRBJ2-7	NA	NA	TGTGCCAGCAGCCCTACAGGGTGGACGTACGAGCAGTACTTC	CASSPTGWTYEQYF
TRBV3-1	TRBJ1-1	few	NA	TGTGCCAGCAGCCAAGATTGGGGGCAGGCGGCTTTCTTT	CASSQDWGQAAFF
TRBV28	TRBJ2-7	many	TRBD1	TGTGCCAGCAGCCAGGACAGGGGAGTCAGCGGTGCAAGCTCCTACGAGCAGTACTTC	CASSQDRGVSGASSYEQYF
TRBV30	TRBJ1-6	few	TRBD1	TGTGCCTGGAGTGAACAGGGGTATCTCGATTCACCCCTCCACTTT	CAWSEQGYLDSPLHF
TRBV9	TRBJ2-2	NA	NA	TGTGCCAGCAACGTTGTGCAGGCCCCCGGGGAGCTGTTTTTT	CASNVVQAPGELFF
TRBV19	TRBJ2-1	NA	TRBD1	TGTGCCAGTAGTATAGCGGGGACAGGGGGAAATGAGCAGTTCTTC	CASSIAGTGGNEQFF
TRBV6-1	TRBJ1-1	many	NA	TGTGCCAGCGGCCGAGGCAACACTGAAGCTTTCTTT	CASGRGNTEAFF
TRBV12-3/TRBV12-4	TRBJ1-1	NA	NA	TGTGCCAGCAGTTTTGGTGGGGAGATCGCTGAAGCTTTCTTT	CASSFGGEIAEAFF
TRBV28	TRBJ2-7	many	NA	TGTGCCAGCAACATTCCAGGGGACGCCTACGAGCAGTACTTC	CASNIPGDAYEQYF
TRBV28	TRBJ2-1	NA	NA	TGTGCCAGCACCAGACTGGCTTCCTACAATGAGCAGTTCTTC	CASTRLASYNEQFF
TRBV15	TRBJ1-2	many	NA	TGTGCCACCAGCAGATACCAGGGAAACTATGGCTACACCTTC	CATSRYQGNYGYTF
TRBV14	TRBJ2-7	few	NA	TGTGCCAGCAGCCAAGATTATTGGGGGGCCTCCTACGAGCAGTACTTC	CASSQDYWGASYEQYF
TRBV10-3	TRBJ2-2	NA	NA	TGTGCCATCAGTGTGCTCGGACTGGGAACCGGGGAGCTGTTTTTT	CAISVLGLGTGELFF